The 8 T cell receptor beta chains given below trace back to one sample, sequenced in a study of control samples from healthy donors and cancer patients. Clones were sequenced by immunoSEQ multiplex PCR, and TCRdb holds only the in-frame ones, with some missing. The repertoire consists of 100,000 to 150,000 clones, with roughly 92% occurring once and the leading ten covering under 0.7%. The sequenced material came from PBMCs. The source is a man older than 75 with head and neck cancer.

The chain joins TRBV18 to TRBJ2-7; D is ambiguous. The CDR3 covers 16 residues. The germline CDR1 and CDR2 sequences are KGHSH and LQKENI. V dropped 3 bases and J dropped 4 bases, with 19 bases sitting between them. CDR3 bases: TGTGCCAGCTCACCGGCCCCCCGCCAGGCAGGTTACGAGCAGTACTTC. This sequence encodes CASSPAPRQAGYEQYF.

The V and J genes are TRBV3-1 (or the pseudogene TRBV3-2) and TRBJ2-3; D may be TRBD1 or TRBD2 (5 bases each). Germline assignment: CDR1 LGHDT and CDR2 YNNKEL (reference sequence). The ends were cut back, 3 bases at V and 1 base at J, with 14 bases in the middle. This CDR3 region has 16 residues. CDR3 nucleotides: TGTGCCAGCAGCCAGGAAGGGACCTCTGGCACAGATACGCAGTATTTT. Amino acids: CASSQEGTSGTDTQYF.

The CDR3 loop reads CASSEQGRVITGELFF. CDR3 nucleotides: TGCGCCAGCAGCGAGCAGGGCCGGGTGATCACCGGGGAGCTGTTTTTT. The chain is built from TRBV5-1 and TRBJ2-2, with D perhaps matching TRBD1 (5 bases). The CDR3 has 16 amino acids. Per germline, CDR1 SGHRS and CDR2 YFSETQ. Trimming stripped 4 bases from V and 4 bases from J, with 17 bases between.

The gene calls are TRBV2 and TRBJ1-2, with 7 bases identical to TRBD1. Germline V gene sequence: CDR1 SNHLY, CDR2 FYNNEI. V was pared by 9 bases and J by 8 bases, with 9 bases of the junction left unmatched. The CDR3 totals 12 residues. The CDR3 DNA sequence: TGTGCCAGTGTGGAGGGGGCAAACGGCTACACCTTC. Translated: CASVEGANGYTF.

The chain couples TRBV3-1 (or the pseudogene TRBV3-2) to TRBJ2-1; D might be TRBD2 (7 bases). CDR1 and CDR2 from the germline V gene are LGHDT and YNNKEL (reference sequence). V dropped 1 base and J dropped 0 bases, with 13 bases sitting between them. The CDR3 sequence is 17 residues long. The CDR3 coding sequence is TGTGCCAGCAGCCAAGCGGGCGGGGGCAGCTCCTACAATGAGCAGTTCTTC. This encodes CASSQAGGGSSYNEQFF.

This clone was observed a single time. V usage is TRBV11-3 and J usage is TRBJ2-5, with 9 bases fitting TRBD2. V shed 5 bases, J shed 13 bases, and the junction held 8 bases outside the gene matches. Germline loops: CDR1 SGHNT, CDR2 YENEEA. The CDR3 has 12 residues. The CDR3 spells CASSPGLAPLYF. CDR3 nucleotides: TGTGCCAGCAGCCCCGGACTAGCGCCTCTGTACTTC.

This rearrangement joins TRBV7-8 to TRBJ2-7; 8 bases map to TRBD1. In germline, CDR1 is SGHVS, CDR2 FQNEAQ. J lost 2 bases, V lost 2 bases, and 2 bases had no gene match. This CDR3 contains 14 residues. CDR3 nucleotide sequence: TGTGCCAGCAGCTTAAGGACAGGGCCCTACGAGCAGTACTTC. Amino acids: CASSLRTGPYEQYF.

J is TRBJ1-1 and V is TRBV10-3; D gene ambiguous. Between the trimmed V and J ends, which lost 2 bases and 1 base, there was a span of 8 bases. CDR3 size: 14 residues. Looked up from germline, CDR1 is ENHRY and CDR2 is SYGVKD. CDR3: CAISEGVGNTEAFF. In DNA, the CDR3 is TGTGCCATCAGTGAGGGGGTGGGGAACACTGAAGCTTTCTTT.